A selection of T cell receptor beta chains follows, all from one sample in a study of T cell responses to AZD1222 COVID-19 vaccine. Sequenced by immunoSEQ multiplex PCR; TCRdb stores in-frame clones only, minus some. This sample has 150,000 to 250,000 clones, with just over 90% found just once. Here the sequenced sample was peripheral blood, taken 28 days after the second AZD1222 dose. These receptors were collected from an adult who received the AZD1222 COVID-19 vaccine. Both conserved end residues are part of each CDR3. D genes are given only for firm matches. Where a row states a size, it is once, few, many or the class of an expanded clone; other rows omit it.

V	size	D	J	CDR3	DNA
TRBV18	.	TRBD1	TRBJ2-2	CASSGQTGVKTGGELFF	TGTGCCAGCTCGGGGCAGACAGGGGTTAAGACCGGCGGGGAGCTGTTTTTT
TRBV6-1	once	.	TRBJ1-2	CASSELEGILNYGYTF	TGTGCCAGCAGTGAATTGGAGGGGATTTTAAACTATGGCTACACCTTC
TRBV4-2	.	.	TRBJ2-1	CASSELPGGPPWSYNEQFF	TGTGCCAGCAGCGAGCTACCCGGGGGACCTCCTTGGTCCTACAATGAGCAGTTCTTC
TRBV28	.	.	TRBJ1-4	CASRQGNYEKLFF	TGTGCCAGCAGACAGGGAAATTATGAAAAACTGTTTTTT
TRBV15	.	TRBD1	TRBJ1-1	CATSRGQGTNTEAFF	TGTGCCACCAGCAGGGGACAGGGTACGAACACTGAAGCTTTCTTT
TRBV28	.	.	TRBJ2-7	CASSLGTGEQYF	TGTGCCAGCAGCCTTGGGACGGGTGAGCAGTACTTC
TRBV7-2	.	.	TRBJ1-5	CASSLRGGGGNQPQHF	TGTGCCAGCAGCCTAAGAGGGGGGGGAGGCAATCAGCCCCAGCATTTT
TRBV2	once	.	TRBJ1-1	CASSGKMNTEAFF	TGTGCCAGCAGTGGAAAGATGAACACTGAAGCTTTCTTT
TRBV2	.	.	TRBJ2-7	CASSDIPGTYEQYF	TGTGCCAGCAGTGATATCCCAGGGACCTACGAGCAGTACTTC
TRBV27	.	.	TRBJ1-1	CASSPQTQTGEAFF	TGTGCCAGCAGTCCCCAAACTCAGACAGGTGAAGCTTTCTTT
TRBV4-1	.	TRBD2	TRBJ2-2	CASSQYVPGGPNTGELFF	TGCGCCAGCAGCCAATACGTTCCGGGAGGGCCTAACACCGGGGAGCTGTTTTTT
TRBV2	.	.	TRBJ2-5	CASSEAYPQGTQYF	TGTGCCAGCAGTGAAGCCTACCCCCAAGGGACCCAGTACTTC
TRBV27	.	.	TRBJ1-2	CASSQRRTDLRDGYTF	TGTGCCAGCAGTCAAAGACGGACCGATCTAAGAGATGGCTACACCTTC
TRBV5-1	few	.	TRBJ2-4	CASREGRAKNIQYF	TGCGCCAGCAGGGAGGGCCGGGCCAAAAACATTCAGTACTTC
TRBV19	.	.	TRBJ2-4	CASSVSGTRRHIQYF	TGTGCCAGTAGCGTGTCCGGGACCCGGAGGCACATTCAGTACTTC
TRBV29-1	.	.	TRBJ1-3	CSVEPSSGNTIYF	TGCAGCGTTGAACCCAGCTCTGGAAACACCATATATTTT
TRBV11-3	.	.	TRBJ2-3	CASSFLGTDTQYF	TGTGCCAGCAGCTTCCTAGGCACAGATACGCAGTATTTT
TRBV28	.	.	TRBJ2-7	CASSQGGRLYEQYF	TGTGCCAGCAGCCAAGGGGGGAGGCTCTACGAGCAGTACTTC
TRBV28	.	TRBD2	TRBJ2-3	CASSSGGALTDTQYF	TGTGCCAGCAGTTCGGGGGGGGCTCTCACAGATACGCAGTATTTT
TRBV18	.	.	TRBJ2-5	CASSPLAGTETQYF	TGTGCCAGCTCACCACTCGCGGGGACAGAGACCCAGTACTTC
TRBV5-1	.	TRBD2	TRBJ2-1	CASSYLAGVELNEQFF	TGCGCCAGCAGCTATCTAGCGGGAGTTGAGTTAAATGAGCAGTTCTTC
TRBV5-1	.	.	TRBJ2-1	CASSLGTAGDEQFF	TGCGCCAGCAGCTTAGGGACCGCCGGCGATGAGCAGTTCTTC
TRBV4-2	.	.	TRBJ2-7	CASSQDYRQTYEQYF	TGTGCCAGCAGCCAAGATTATCGGCAAACCTACGAGCAGTACTTC
TRBV30	.	.	TRBJ2-3	CAWRTGIGTDTQYF	TGTGCCTGGAGGACGGGTATAGGCACAGATACGCAGTATTTT